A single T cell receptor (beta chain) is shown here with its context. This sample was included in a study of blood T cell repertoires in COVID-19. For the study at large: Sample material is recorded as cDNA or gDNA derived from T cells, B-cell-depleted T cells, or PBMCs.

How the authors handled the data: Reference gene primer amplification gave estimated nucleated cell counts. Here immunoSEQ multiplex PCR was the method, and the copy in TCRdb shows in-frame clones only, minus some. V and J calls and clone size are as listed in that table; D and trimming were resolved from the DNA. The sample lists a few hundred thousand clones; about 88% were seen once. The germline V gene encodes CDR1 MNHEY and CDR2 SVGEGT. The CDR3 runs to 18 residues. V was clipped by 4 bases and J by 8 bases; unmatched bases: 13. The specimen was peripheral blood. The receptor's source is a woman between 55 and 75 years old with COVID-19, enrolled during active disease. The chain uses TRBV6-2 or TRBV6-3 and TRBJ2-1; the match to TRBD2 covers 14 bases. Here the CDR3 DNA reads TGTGCCAGCAGTTGGCAGACTAGCGGGAGGGCCAATTTCGATGAGCAGTTCTTC. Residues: CASSWQTSGRANFDEQFF.